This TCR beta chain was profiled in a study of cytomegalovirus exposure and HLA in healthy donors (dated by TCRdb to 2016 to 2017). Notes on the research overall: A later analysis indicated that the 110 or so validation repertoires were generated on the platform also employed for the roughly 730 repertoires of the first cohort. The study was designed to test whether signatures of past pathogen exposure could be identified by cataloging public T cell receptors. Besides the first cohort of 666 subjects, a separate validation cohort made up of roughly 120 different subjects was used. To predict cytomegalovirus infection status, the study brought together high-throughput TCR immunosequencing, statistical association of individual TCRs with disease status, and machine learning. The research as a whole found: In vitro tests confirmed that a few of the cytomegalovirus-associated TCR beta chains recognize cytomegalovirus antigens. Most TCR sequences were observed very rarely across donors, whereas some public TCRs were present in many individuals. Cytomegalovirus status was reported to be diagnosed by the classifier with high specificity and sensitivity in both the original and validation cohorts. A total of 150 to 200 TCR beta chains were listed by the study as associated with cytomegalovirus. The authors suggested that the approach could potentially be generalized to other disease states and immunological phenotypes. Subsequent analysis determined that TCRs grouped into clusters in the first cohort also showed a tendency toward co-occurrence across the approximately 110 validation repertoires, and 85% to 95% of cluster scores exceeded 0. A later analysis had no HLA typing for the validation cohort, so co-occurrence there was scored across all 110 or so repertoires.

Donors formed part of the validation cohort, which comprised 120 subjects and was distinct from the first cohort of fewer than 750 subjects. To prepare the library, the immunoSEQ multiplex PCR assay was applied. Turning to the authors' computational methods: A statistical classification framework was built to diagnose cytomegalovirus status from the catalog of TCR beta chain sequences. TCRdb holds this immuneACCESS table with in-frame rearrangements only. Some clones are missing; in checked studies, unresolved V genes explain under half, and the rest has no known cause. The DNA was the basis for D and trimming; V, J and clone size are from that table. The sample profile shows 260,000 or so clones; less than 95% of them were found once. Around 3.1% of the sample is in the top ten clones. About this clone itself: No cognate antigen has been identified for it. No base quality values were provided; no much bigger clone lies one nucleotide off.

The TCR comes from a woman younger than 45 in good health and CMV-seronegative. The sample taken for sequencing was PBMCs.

The nucleotides read TGTGCCAGCAGCCCAGACGGACCCGACACTGAAGCTTTCTTT. Translation gives CASSPDGPDTEAFF. The V and J genes are TRBV11-3 and TRBJ1-1; no D segment can be confidently identified. CDR3 length: 14 amino acids, cysteine to phenylalanine. Of the read, only the CDR3 DNA is kept; its 42 bases are in frame from base 1. V loses 5 bases, J loses 3 bases, and the germline ends lie 13 bases apart. Taken from the germline V gene, the CDR1 and CDR2 loops are SGHNT and YENEEA.